Below, 24 T cell receptor beta chains from the same sample are listed, as sequenced in a study of T cell repertoires in cytomegalovirus infection. TCRdb itself ran the reads through MiXCR, one entry per CDR3 protein. The data show tens of thousands of distinct CDR3 sequences, 20% seen once. These receptors have no known antigen. The sequencing here drew on CD8+ T cells from cultured PBMCs, taken from culture after CMV antigen stimulation. The receptors come from a human donor in good health (CMV status not recorded). Some clones in this sample may be carry-over from other donors' samples.

This clonotype was counted only a few times. The V call is TRBV7-9, the J call TRBJ1-2, with D possibly TRBD1 on 5 matching bases. V lost 3 bases, J lost 6 bases, and 11 bases lay in between. The germline V gene has CDR1 SEHNR and CDR2 FQNEAQ (reference sequence). The CDR3 loop spans 13 amino acids. In nucleotides, the CDR3 is TGTGCCAGCAGCTTGCGGGGGTTCGATGGCTACACCTTC. This encodes CASSLRGFDGYTF.

The chain employs TRBV6-5 and TRBJ2-7, with a tentative D call TRBD1 (5 bases). Deletions cut 0 bases from V and 4 bases from J, with 7 bases between. From germline, CDR1 is MNHEY and CDR2 SVGAGI. CDR3 size: 13 residues. DNA of the CDR3: TGTGCCAGCAGTTACTCGAAGGGGTACGAGCAGTACTTC. Its protein product is CASSYSKGYEQYF.

This clonotype appeared a few times. V and J are TRBV28 and TRBJ1-1; D gene uncertain. Per germline, CDR1 MDHEN and CDR2 SYDVKM. Trimming removed 4 bases from V and 4 bases from J, with 4 bases in between. This CDR3 has 11 residues. The CDR3 sequence is CASSWGTEAFF. CDR3 coding DNA: TGTGCCAGCAGTTGGGGCACTGAAGCTTTCTTT.

This clonotype was picked up a small number of times. The J gene is TRBJ1-1, the V gene TRBV6-5, with D maybe TRBD1 (5 bases). Per germline, CDR1 MNHEY and CDR2 SVGAGI. The CDR3 totals 13 residues. Trimming took 7 bases from V and 4 from J, leaving 13 bases between them. The CDR3 spells CASKAGPTTEAFF. In DNA form, the CDR3 reads TGTGCCAGCAAAGCAGGGCCGACCACTGAAGCTTTCTTT.

This clonotype was counted a few times. The chain joins TRBV7-6 to TRBJ2-7; 13 nucleotides agree with TRBD2. The CDR3 totals 16 residues. V shed 5 bases, J shed 4 bases, and the junction held 8 bases outside the gene matches. The germline gives CDR1 SGHVS, CDR2 FNYEAQ. The CDR3 protein is CASSTTSGGSHYEQYF. DNA for the CDR3: TGTGCCAGCAGCACGACTAGCGGGGGGTCACATTACGAGCAGTACTTC.

This clonotype was counted a few times. The chain combines TRBV7-8 with TRBJ2-3; TRBD1 is a possible D gene (5 bases). V was clipped by 1 base and J by 0 bases, with 26 bases between them. The CDR3 totals 21 residues. Per the germline V gene, CDR1 is SGHVS and CDR2 is FQNEAQ. The CDR3 nucleotides read TGTGCCAGCAGCTTAGATCTGGGCCAGGGCTCAATCCCTCCTAGCACAGATACGCAGTATTTT. Protein product: CASSLDLGQGSIPPSTDTQYF.

Ten or more counts support this clonotype. This chain links TRBV12-3 or TRBV12-4 with TRBJ2-2; D is perhaps TRBD2 (6 bases). This CDR3 is built from 14 residues. The CDR3 nucleotides read TGTGCGTACGGGGGTCCCTTGAACACCGGGGAGCTGTTTTTT. Translating it yields CAYGGPLNTGELFF.

The table lists this clonotype with a count of one. The CDR3 here is CAWSAGFEAFF. The CDR3 region has the DNA TGTGCCTGGAGCGCCGGATTCGAGGCTTTCTTT. This chain uses TRBV30 with TRBJ1-1, with D hard to call. This CDR3 has 11 amino acids. Germline V gene lookup returns CDR1 GTSNPN and CDR2 SVGIG (reference sequence). V lost 3 bases, J lost 11 bases, and 13 bases lay in between. Based on the CDR3 plus reference TRBV30 and TRBJ1-1, the full variable domain is SQTIHQWPATLVQPVGSPLSLECTVEGTSNPNLYWYRQAAGRGLQLLFYSVGIGQISSEVPQNLSASRPQDRQFILSSKKLLLSDSGFYLCAWSAGFEAFFGQGTRLTVV.

This clonotype turned up a few times. The chain employs TRBV9 and TRBJ2-7, with D possibly matching TRBD1 (6 bases). V was pared by 2 bases and J by 6 bases, with 9 bases between. Germline V gene lookup returns CDR1 SGDLS and CDR2 YYNGEE. The CDR3 is made up of 12 amino acids. This CDR3 reads CASSVQGFEQYF. The DNA of the CDR3 is TGTGCCAGCAGCGTTCAGGGGTTCGAGCAGTACTTC.

This clonotype appeared a few times. V and J are TRBV11-2 and TRBJ1-2; D is undetermined. This CDR3 region has 12 residues. CDR1 is SGHAT and CDR2 is FQNNGV in the germline V gene. V was clipped by 1 base and J by 6 bases, with 6 bases between them. The CDR3 bases are TGTGCCAGCAGCTTAGGTGCCCATGGCTACACCTTC. Its protein is CASSLGAHGYTF.

The genes are TRBV4-1 and TRBJ1-1; the match to TRBD1 covers 7 bases. Germline V gives CDR1 MGHRA, CDR2 YSYEKL. V was clipped by 5 bases and J by 3 bases; unmatched bases: 3. This CDR3 is 13 amino acids long. The CDR3 coding sequence is TGCGCCAGCAGCGGGGACAGCGACACTGAAGCTTTCTTT. Protein: CASSGDSDTEAFF.

In this sample, this clonotype turned up many times. The chain couples TRBV4-1 to TRBJ1-1; D is undetermined. V lost 4 bases, J lost 5 bases, and 17 bases lay in between. The CDR3 length is 15 residues. The germline gives CDR1 MGHRA, CDR2 YSYEKL. The chain's CDR3 is CASSPTREGRTEAFF. In DNA, the CDR3 is TGCGCCAGCAGCCCCACCCGGGAAGGGCGGACTGAAGCTTTCTTT.

This clonotype has ten or more counts. The chain combines TRBV7-9 with TRBJ1-1, with TRBD1 matching 10 bases. The germline CDR1 and CDR2 sequences are SEHNR and FQNEAQ (reference sequence). The V and J ends lost 5 bases and 4 bases, in that order; junction bases with no gene match: 10. The CDR3 length is 16 residues. The CDR3 DNA is TGTGCCAGCAGCCCTGGGACAGGGGTCGTAAGCACTGAAGCTTTCTTT. Its translation: CASSPGTGVVSTEAFF.

The table lists this clonotype with a few counts. This chain connects TRBV12-3 or TRBV12-4 to TRBJ2-5; 7 positions match TRBD1. There are 14 residues in the CDR3. V was pared by 5 bases and J by 4 bases, with 7 bases of the junction left unmatched. The CDR3 nucleotides are TGTGCCAGCAGTCCTCGGACAGGTTTAGAGACCCAGTACTTC. The encoded protein is CASSPRTGLETQYF.

This clonotype showed up just a few times. The J gene is TRBJ2-7, the V gene TRBV6-2 or TRBV6-3, with D tentatively TRBD1 (6 bases). Germline-derived CDR1 and CDR2 are MNHEY and SVGEGT. With 2 bases removed from V and 3 bases from J, the gap between germline ends came to 11 bases. The CDR3 spans 14 residues. CDR3 in amino acids: CASSYDRSDYEQYF. The CDR3 nucleotides read TGTGCCAGCAGTTACGACAGGTCCGACTACGAGCAGTACTTC.

This clonotype was counted only a few times. The chain combines TRBV4-1 with TRBJ2-7; 8 bases match TRBD1. This CDR3 is 16 amino acids long. The ends lost 1 base at V and 3 bases at J; junction bases unmatched: 8. Germline V CDR1 and CDR2: MGHRA, YSYEKL. The CDR3 loop is CASSQGGTGQGYEQYF. The DNA for the CDR3 is TGCGCCAGCAGCCAAGGGGGGACCGGACAGGGCTACGAGCAGTACTTC.

This clonotype came up a few times. V gene TRBV7-2 combines with J gene TRBJ2-5; 11 positions match TRBD2. The CDR3 length is 18 residues. Germline loops: CDR1 SGHTA, CDR2 FQGNSA. With V trimmed by 4 bases and J by 4 bases, 14 bases remained unmatched. CDR3: CASSSLGIAGGPGETQYF. In nucleotides, the CDR3 is TGTGCCAGCAGCTCCCTGGGGATAGCGGGAGGGCCGGGAGAGACCCAGTACTTC.

J is TRBJ1-2 and V is TRBV29-1; TRBD1 aligns across 7 bases. V gave up 3 bases and J gave up 8 bases; unmatched junction bases: 9. Germline V gives CDR1 SQVTM, CDR2 ANQGSEA. The CDR3 extends over 13 amino acids. CDR3 sequence reads: CSVDDRAGGGYTF. CDR3 bases: TGCAGCGTTGATGACAGGGCCGGGGGAGGCTACACCTTC.

Within the sample, this clonotype is medium-sized. The chain joins TRBV7-2 to TRBJ1-1; D gene uncertain. Germline CDR1 SGHTA, CDR2 FQGNSA. With 1 base removed from V and 0 bases from J, the gap between germline ends came to 9 bases. The CDR3 has 15 residues. Here the CDR3 DNA reads TGTGCCAGCAGCTTAGACGGGGATATGAACACTGAAGCTTTCTTT. It yields the protein CASSLDGDMNTEAFF.

This clonotype was seen many times. The DNA of the CDR3 is TGCAGCGTTGAAATACAGGAGGACTATGGCTACACCTTC. Amino acids: CSVEIQEDYGYTF. This sequence joins TRBV29-1 and TRBJ1-2; D might be TRBD1 (5 bases). Germline V CDR1 and CDR2: SQVTM, ANQGSEA. The CDR3 consists of 13 residues. V was pared by 2 bases and J by 3 bases, with 10 bases between.

Only a few counts were recorded for this clonotype. CDR3 coding DNA: TGTGCCAGCAGCCTTCCGGGACAGGGCTACTCGAACACTGAAGCTTTCTTT. The encoded protein is CASSLPGQGYSNTEAFF. The J gene is TRBJ1-1, the V gene TRBV12-3 or TRBV12-4, with 9 positions matching TRBD1. Trimming cost V 6 bases and J 1 base; bases outside gene matches: 12. This CDR3 spans 17 amino acids.

This clonotype was seen a handful of times. The chain combines TRBV6-6 with TRBJ1-1; D ambiguous. The germline CDR1 and CDR2 sequences are MNHNY and SVGAGI (reference sequence). The CDR3 has 13 amino acids. V dropped 4 bases and J dropped 5 bases, with 11 bases sitting between them. CDR3 DNA: TGTGCCAGCAGTTCTACACTGGGGACTGAAGCTTTCTTT. As protein: CASSSTLGTEAFF.

The V gene is TRBV12-3 or TRBV12-4, the J gene TRBJ2-3; maybe TRBD2 (5 bases). V was trimmed by 6 bases and J by 6 bases, leaving 16 bases between them. The CDR3 length is 14 residues. CDR3 sequence: CASSPFNGEDTQYF. In nucleotides, the CDR3 is TGTGCCAGCAGCCCGTTTAACGGGGAGGATACGCAGTATTTT.

As for this clonotype: Its ends do not fully match the called genes, so a read error is possible. The V call is TRBV7-2, the J call TRBJ1-2, with D uncertain. This CDR3 has 10 amino acids. Germline CDR1 and CDR2: SGHTA and FQGNSA. Written as DNA, the CDR3 is TGTGCCAGCAGCCCCCAGGACGGAATCTTC. Translated: CASSPQDGIF.